This TCR beta chain is from a study of T cells in Graves' hyperthyroidism and ophthalmopathy. It was RNA transcripts that yielded the amplified TCR beta CDR3 regions. The TCR CDR3 was amplified in a first-round RT-PCR using the HTBI primer set. MiXCR was run by TCRdb on the multiplex PCR reads, yielding one entry per CDR3 protein. Of 300,000 to 450,000 distinct CDR3 sequences detected, 14% appear once; the ten largest clones hold 15% to 20%. V was clipped by 3 bases and J by 7 bases, with 7 bases between them. Germline CDR1 is WNHNN and CDR2 is SYGVQD (reference sequence). CDR3 length: 13 amino acids. Each diagnosis was grounded in clinical symptoms, serum thyroxine and TRAb, thyroid ultrasound, and orbital computed tomography. This clonotype was observed a handful of times.

The sequenced sample consisted of blood. The TCR sequence derives from a woman under 40 with Graves' ophthalmopathy. The gene calls are TRBV10-1 and TRBJ1-6; D might be TRBD1 (5 bases). The CDR3: CASSDRENSPLHF. The DNA of the CDR3 is TGCGCCAGCAGTGACAGGGAGAATTCACCCCTCCACTTT.